Sequencing of this T cell receptor beta chain was carried out in a study of spatial heterogeneity in lung cancer. Study outcomes and limitations: Tumor mutation counts were tracked by expanded intratumoral alpha and beta TCR counts.

This clonotype is medium-sized in the sample. Antigen unknown. One entry per CDR3 protein results from TCRdb running MiXCR on the 5' RACE reads. Of several thousand distinct CDR3 sequences in the sample, 6.3% were seen once. The trim removed 3 bases at V and 1 base at J, leaving 2 bases unmatched. The CDR3 is 15 residues long. The germline CDR1 and CDR2 sequences are SGHDT and YYEEEE. Time point here: sample taken at primary tumor resection. The chain joins TRBV5-6 to TRBJ2-3, with TRBD2 matching 10 bases. The specimen comprised lung tumor tissue, sampled at surgery. The receptor was derived from a male donor with early-stage non-small cell lung cancer. CDR3 nucleotide sequence: TGTGCCAGCAGCTCCGGGACTAGCGGCACAGATACGCAGTATTTT. It is translated as CASSSGTSGTDTQYF. Full variable domain (missing parts from reference TRBV5-6 and TRBJ2-3): DAGVTQSPTHLIKTRGQQVTLRCSPKSGHDTVSWYQQALGQGPQFIFQYYEEEERQRGNFPDRFSGHQFPNYSSELNVNALLLGDSALYLCASSSGTSGTDTQYFGPGTRLTVL.